These T cell receptor beta chains were read from a single sample in a study of cytomegalovirus exposure and HLA in healthy donors. TCRdb keeps only in-frame clones here, not all; method: immunoSEQ multiplex PCR. The repertoire has 250,000 to 350,000 clones, roughly 70% of them found once; the top ten carry under 2.5%. Sequencing input: PBMCs. The receptor set was obtained from a female donor in good health and CMV-seronegative. Both conserved end residues are part of each CDR3. D genes are given only for firm matches. Size tells how often a clone was seen (once, few, many) or the class of an expanded clone, and some rows leave it out.

clone_size	v_call	cdr3_length	d_call	j_call	cdr3_aa	cdr3_nt
.	TRBV19	14	TRBD1	TRBJ1-4	CASSITGGNEKLFF	TGTGCCAGTAGTATTACAGGGGGTAATGAAAAACTGTTTTTT
.	TRBV15	16	TRBD2	TRBJ2-7	CATSRDLAGGPGEQYF	TGTGCCACCAGCAGAGATCTAGCGGGAGGGCCGGGAGAGCAGTACTTC
.	TRBV6-1	15	.	TRBJ2-1	CASSDIVSSYNEQFF	TGTGCCAGCAGTGACATTGTGAGCTCCTACAATGAGCAGTTCTTC
.	TRBV19	15	TRBD1	TRBJ1-2	CASSMSAGGNHGYTF	TGTGCCAGTAGTATGTCGGCAGGGGGCAATCATGGCTACACCTTC
.	TRBV27	15	.	TRBJ2-1	CASSLSSGAGNEQFF	TGTGCCAGCAGTTTATCATCAGGGGCAGGGAATGAGCAGTTCTTC
once	TRBV19	17	.	TRBJ2-5	CASSIGGGTYSEETQYF	TGTGCCAGTAGTATTGGAGGAGGGACGTACTCGGAAGAGACCCAGTACTTC
once	TRBV2	14	.	TRBJ1-5	CARGGSNSNQPQHF	TGTGCCAGAGGAGGTTCGAATAGCAATCAGCCCCAGCATTTT
.	TRBV6-1	14	TRBD2	TRBJ2-5	CASFLLAGGETQYF	TGTGCCAGCTTTCTCCTAGCGGGAGGAGAGACCCAGTACTTC
.	TRBV6-6	16	TRBD2	TRBJ2-3	CASNGLAVPGTDTQYF	TGTGCCAGCAACGGACTAGCGGTGCCCGGCACAGATACGCAGTATTTT
few	TRBV5-1	15	.	TRBJ1-2	CASTPGGAQLYGYTF	TGCGCCAGCACCCCGGGGGGGGCCCAACTCTATGGCTACACCTTC
.	TRBV10-2	14	TRBD2	TRBJ2-7	CASSGSSGTYEQYF	TGCGCCAGCAGTGGTAGTAGCGGGACCTACGAGCAGTACTTC
few	TRBV18	14	TRBD2	TRBJ2-7	CASSPSGRAYEQYF	TGTGCCAGCTCACCTAGCGGGAGGGCCTACGAGCAGTACTTC
.	TRBV2	15	.	TRBJ2-7	CASSEAPGILRGQYF	TGTGCCAGCAGTGAAGCGCCGGGGATCCTACGAGGGCAGTACTTC
.	TRBV7-9	14	TRBD2	TRBJ2-7	CASSPKLAGYEQYF	TGTGCCAGCAGCCCCAAACTAGCGGGATACGAGCAGTACTTC
.	TRBV27	16	TRBD2	TRBJ2-5	CASSSYPGLQQEAQYF	TGTGCCAGCAGTTCCTACCCGGGACTACAGCAAGAGGCCCAGTACTTC
.	TRBV5-4	16	TRBD1	TRBJ2-3	CASSPGTGVVADTQYF	TGTGCCAGCAGCCCCGGGACAGGGGTGGTGGCAGATACGCAGTATTTT
.	TRBV6-6	12	.	TRBJ1-2	CASSYPPGGYTF	TGTGCCAGCAGTTATCCCCCCGGGGGCTACACCTTC
few	TRBV30	14	.	TRBJ1-1	CAWSGLRAGTEAFF	TGTGCCTGGAGTGGTCTAAGAGCAGGCACTGAAGCTTTCTTT
few	TRBV27	15	TRBD2	TRBJ2-3	CASRGRTSGTDTQYF	TGTGCCAGCAGGGGACGGACTAGCGGCACAGATACGCAGTATTTT
.	TRBV4-2	16	.	TRBJ2-3	CASSQDPGMGTDTQYF	TGTGCCAGCAGCCAAGATCCCGGGATGGGGACAGATACGCAGTATTTT
.	TRBV28	15	.	TRBJ2-5	CASSLSVTLQETQYF	TGTGCCAGCAGTTTATCCGTCACTCTCCAAGAGACCCAGTACTTC
.	TRBV5-1	16	.	TRBJ2-3	CASSLAQLGVTDTQYF	TGCGCCAGCAGCTTGGCCCAGCTAGGGGTCACAGATACGCAGTATTTT
.	TRBV10-2	16	TRBD2	TRBJ2-7	CASSESRLAGAGSAHF	TGCGCCAGCAGTGAGTCTAGACTAGCGGGGGCTGGGTCGGCGCACTTC
.	TRBV27	17	TRBD2	TRBJ2-1	CASSWASGRGNYNEQFF	TGTGCCAGCAGTTGGGCTAGCGGGAGAGGAAACTACAATGAGCAGTTCTTC
.	TRBV4-1	17	.	TRBJ1-4	CASSHPSPRGSNEKLFF	TGCGCCAGCAGCCACCCAAGCCCAAGGGGGTCTAATGAAAAACTGTTTTTT
.	TRBV6-1	11	.	TRBJ2-2	CASGRNGELFF	TGTGCCAGCGGGAGAAACGGGGAGCTGTTTTTT
few	TRBV18	16	.	TRBJ1-4	CASSPLGGSPNEKLFF	TGTGCCAGCTCACCACTTGGGGGGAGCCCCAATGAAAAACTGTTTTTT
.	TRBV5-1	20	TRBD2	TRBJ2-2	CASSSAGTSGSQPFTGELFF	TGCGCCAGCAGCTCGGCCGGGACTAGCGGCTCACAGCCTTTTACCGGGGAGCTGTTTTTT
.	TRBV5-4	15	.	TRBJ2-7	CASSAGLSSSYEQYF	TGTGCCAGCAGCGCGGGACTCTCTAGCTCCTACGAGCAGTACTTC
.	TRBV9	14	.	TRBJ2-6	CASSVLPGANVLTF	TGTGCCAGCAGCGTACTTCCTGGGGCCAACGTCCTGACTTTC
.	TRBV6-6	11	.	TRBJ2-1	CASSFGGEQFF	TGTGCCAGCAGTTTCGGAGGTGAGCAGTTCTTC
once	TRBV18	13	TRBD2	TRBJ2-7	CASSPGLAGEQYF	TGTGCCAGCTCACCGGGACTAGCGGGCGAGCAGTACTTC
few	TRBV6-5	13	.	TRBJ2-1	CASSLVEGTLRFF	TGTGCCAGCAGTTTGGTAGAGGGGACTCTTCGGTTCTTC
.	TRBV6-5	14	.	TRBJ1-1	CASSYDRRNTEAFF	TGTGCCAGCAGTTACGACAGGAGAAACACTGAAGCTTTCTTT
.	TRBV6-5	14	.	TRBJ2-3	CASSYYRDSDTQYF	TGTGCCAGCAGTTACTATAGGGACTCAGATACGCAGTATTTT
.	TRBV6-5	14	TRBD1	TRBJ1-2	CASRRTGGADGYTF	TGTGCCAGCAGACGGACAGGGGGCGCGGATGGCTACACCTTC
.	TRBV21-1	15	.	TRBJ1-1	CASSTRRVTNTEAFF	TGTGCCAGCAGCACTCGTCGGGTTACGAACACTGAAGCTTTCTTT
.	TRBV18	13	.	TRBJ1-2	CASSPDRNYGYTF	TGTGCCAGCTCACCAGACAGAAACTATGGCTACACCTTC
once	TRBV5-1	13	TRBD1	TRBJ2-7	CASSLDRGYEQYF	TGCGCCAGCAGCTTAGACAGGGGCTACGAGCAGTACTTC
few	TRBV2	13	.	TRBJ2-3	CASSFGLVDTQYF	TGTGCCAGCAGCTTCGGACTGGTAGATACGCAGTATTTT
.	TRBV4-1	17	.	TRBJ1-1	CASSMGWARALNTEAFF	TGCGCCAGCAGCATGGGATGGGCCAGGGCTCTGAACACTGAAGCTTTCTTT
.	TRBV27	15	TRBD2	TRBJ2-5	CASSPSGSGVRTQYF	TGTGCCAGCAGTCCTAGCGGGAGCGGGGTGCGGACCCAGTACTTC
few	TRBV15	14	TRBD1	TRBJ1-6	CATSRDRGGSPLHF	TGTGCCACCAGCAGGGACAGGGGAGGATCACCCCTCCACTTT
.	TRBV2	13	.	TRBJ2-7	CATRTTSSYEQYF	TGTGCCACCAGGACAACAAGCTCCTACGAGCAGTACTTC
few	TRBV7-9	17	TRBD1	TRBJ2-7	CASSAQRPGQGGGEQYF	TGTGCCAGCAGCGCGCAACGCCCGGGACAGGGCGGTGGCGAGCAGTACTTC
.	TRBV6-5	14	.	TRBJ1-1	CASSSDDRNTEAFF	TGTGCCAGCAGTTCCGACGACAGGAACACTGAAGCTTTCTTT
.	TRBV9	17	.	TRBJ2-2	CASSVALEALNTGELFF	TGTGCCAGCAGCGTAGCTCTTGAAGCGTTGAACACCGGGGAGCTGTTTTTT
.	TRBV29-1	15	TRBD1	TRBJ2-7	CSALSSRTGLYEQYF	TGCAGCGCGTTGTCTAGCCGGACAGGGCTCTACGAGCAGTACTTC
few	TRBV28	17	TRBD1	TRBJ1-2	CASSFYHRGQGAGGYTF	TGTGCCAGCAGTTTCTATCATCGGGGACAGGGGGCGGGTGGCTACACCTTC
few	TRBV5-1	14	.	TRBJ1-1	CASSWGPVNTEAFF	TGCGCCAGCAGCTGGGGGCCAGTGAACACTGAAGCTTTCTTT
.	TRBV10-1	15	TRBD2	TRBJ2-1	CASSERLAGVGEQFF	TGCGCCAGCAGTGAAAGACTAGCGGGAGTAGGTGAGCAGTTCTTC
.	TRBV19	17	TRBD2	TRBJ2-1	CASSIRPAGSSYNEQFF	TGTGCCAGTAGTATAAGGCCAGCGGGGAGCTCCTACAATGAGCAGTTCTTC
few	TRBV5-4	15	.	TRBJ2-2	CASSLAAGNTGELFF	TGTGCCAGCAGCTTGGCCGCAGGAAACACCGGGGAGCTGTTTTTT
few	TRBV12-5	16	TRBD1	TRBJ2-3	CASGLVSGGITDTQYF	TGTGCTAGTGGTTTGGTATCAGGGGGAATTACAGATACGCAGTATTTT
.	TRBV28	14	.	TRBJ2-7	CASSLSDRLYEQYF	TGTGCCAGCAGTTTATCCGACAGGCTCTACGAGCAGTACTTC